The T cell receptor beta chain under discussion was sequenced for a study of tumor and adjacent non-tumor tissue in lung cancer (dated by TCRdb to 2016 to 2019). As for the study more broadly: Patients with adenocarcinoma (over 11), squamous cell carcinoma (2) and small cell lung cancer (1) were included in the cohort. The roughly 15 enrolled patients, of whom around 10 were men and 5 were women, were aged about 31 to 85 years and were diagnosed with TNM stage I to III disease. A total of approximately 120,000,000 productive TCRbeta reads were generated by sequencing, corresponding to an average of roughly 4 million reads per sample. Using bulk TCRbeta repertoires from 15 lung cancer patients, the study set lung tumor tissue side by side with matched distant non-tumor lung tissue. For each patient, one tumor sample and one normal lung sample were taken, giving approximately 30 paired specimens that underwent TCRbeta CDR3 sequencing.

This clonotype showed up many times. No antigen is known for it. The input lacks base qualities; no much larger clone sits a single base away. General findings and caveats noted by the study authors: Only around 15 patients were included in the cohort, and the need for larger samples and more detailed clinical data was noted by the authors. Peripheral blood was not sequenced, so blood TCRbeta repertoires in these lung cancer patients were not examined. Neither the sequencing platform nor unique molecular identifiers are mentioned in the methods. The top 100 clones made up a significantly larger cumulative share of the repertoire in normal lung than in tumor tissue. TCR diversity was significantly higher in younger patients, and higher tumor TCR diversity was associated with shorter overall and disease-free survival. TCR diversity (inverse Simpson) was significantly higher in tumor than in normal lung tissue (approximately 440 vs 150, P = 0.0075, Mann-Whitney U test).

Receptors were amplified or captured by multiplex PCR. TCRdb records Illumina HiSeq 2500 as the sequencer. TCRbeta libraries were constructed through three rounds of nested PCR with primers (Table S4) according to protocols modified from ARM-PCR. PCR products of 200-500 bp were gel-excised and purified with the QIAquick gel extraction kit before sequencing. Per the original workflow: Reads were cleaned using Trimmomatic, were merged into complete CDR3 sequences using FLASH, and were assigned to V(D)J germline segments using MiTCR. VDJtools was used to compute clonal diversity as the inverse Simpson's index. In-frame sequences lacking a premature stop codon were counted as productive reads. The raw public data were reprocessed by TCRdb itself: fastp quality trimming at Q25, MiXCR clonotype calling, in-frame beta chains only. All rows with the same CDR3 protein become a single entry with the most common DNA and genes. Here the V and J calls rest on TCRdb's processing, not on the authors' analysis. This sample holds 40,000 to 45,000 distinct CDR3 sequences; less than 70% were observed only once. The ten biggest clones cover around 17% of the sample.

RNA was isolated from bulk, unsorted tissue, and RNA quality was assessed with a NanoDrop ND-1000 and an Agilent 2100. Normal lung samples were distant non-tumor tissue taken more than 3 cm from the tumor edge. The donors were newly diagnosed lung cancer patients admitted for thoracic surgery in China from August to November 2014 who had not received prior chemotherapy. Anyone who had undergone radiotherapy or chemotherapy before, or who had another cancer at the same time, was left out of the study. Surgical tissue pieces of 1-2 cm3 were preserved in RNAlater solution and were kept at -80 degrees C until use. At the junction V is shortened by 8 bases and J by 0 bases, with 17 bases in between. The CDR3 runs 16 amino acids, cysteine and phenylalanine included. Just the 48-base CDR3 DNA is kept, in frame starting at base 1. From the germline V gene, CDR1 is MDHEN and CDR2 is SYDVKM.

This TCR came from a woman in her 40s with non-small cell lung cancer. Sequenced material: distant non-tumor lung tissue. This sequence uses TRBV28 and TRBJ1-5; the D gene is unclear. The bases read TGTGCCAGCTCCAACCGGCGGACTAGTAGCAATCAGCCCCAGCATTTT. It codes for CASSNRRTSSNQPQHF.